This passage covers 15 T cell receptor beta chains from one sample sequenced in a study of cytomegalovirus exposure and HLA in healthy donors. The study ran its PCR with 60 Vbeta and 13 Jbeta primers. Generated by immunoSEQ multiplex PCR, the TCRdb table keeps only in-frame clones and is missing some. The repertoire consists of roughly 130,000 clones, with 81% occurring once and the leading ten covering 0.7%. Sequencing input: PBMCs. Receptors originate from a man aged 18-30 years in good health and CMV-seronegative.

CDR3 in DNA: TGTGCCAGCAGTTGGGGCCGGACAGGGTGGGAGAGCTACACCTTC. The encoded protein is CASSWGRTGWESYTF. The rearrangement uses TRBV7-2 and TRBJ1-2; TRBD1 agrees at 8 bases. The V and J ends lost 6 bases and 9 bases, in that order; junction bases with no gene match: 15. The CDR3 spans 15 residues. Germline V gene sequence: CDR1 SGHTA, CDR2 FQGNSA.

This chain links TRBV28 with TRBJ1-6; a weak D match, TRBD1 (5 bases). The CDR3 runs to 15 residues. Per the germline V gene, CDR1 is MDHEN and CDR2 is SYDVKM. The V and J ends lost 0 bases and 10 bases respectively, with 13 bases between them. CDR3 residues: CASSLWAGRASPLHF. In DNA, the CDR3 is TGTGCCAGCAGTTTATGGGCAGGGCGAGCCTCACCCCTCCACTTT.

The table lists this clone with a few counts. The V gene is TRBV4-3, the J gene TRBJ1-1, with 10 bases fitting TRBD1. The CDR3 contains 16 residues. The germline CDR1 and CDR2 sequences are LGHNA and YSLEER. V was clipped by 2 bases and J by 1 base; unmatched bases: 4. This chain's CDR3 is CASSQLDRGRNTEAFF. CDR3 DNA sequence: TGCGCCAGCAGCCAACTCGACAGGGGGCGGAACACTGAAGCTTTCTTT.

In this sample, this clone turned up a few times. The chain has TRBV19 and TRBJ2-7; no reliable D call. With 5 bases removed from V and 0 bases from J, the gap between germline ends came to 14 bases. CDR3 size: 15 residues. Per germline, CDR1 LNHDA and CDR2 SQIVND (reference sequence). For the CDR3, the DNA is TGTGCCAGTAGTTATGAGGTGATGGGCTCCTACGAGCAGTACTTC. It yields the protein CASSYEVMGSYEQYF.

The chain joins TRBV18 to TRBJ2-1; a weak D match, TRBD2 (6 bases). The V and J ends lost 2 bases and 6 bases respectively, with 11 bases between them. Germline CDR1 reads KGHSH; CDR2 reads LQKENI. CDR3 length: 14 residues. CDR3 amino acids: CASSPTSTPNEQFF. In nucleotides, the CDR3 is TGTGCCAGCTCACCAACTAGCACGCCCAATGAGCAGTTCTTC.

The rearrangement uses TRBV6-5 and TRBJ2-5; possible D gene TRBD2, 6 bases. Trimming stripped 2 bases from V and 7 bases from J, with 14 bases between. Germline V gene lookup returns CDR1 MNHEY and CDR2 SVGAGI. CDR3 size: 14 residues. In DNA, the CDR3 is TGTGCCAGCAGTTACCAACTAGCCCCAGGGACCCAGTACTTC. Its protein product is CASSYQLAPGTQYF.

The V call is TRBV28, the J call TRBJ1-4, with 9 bases that match TRBD1. The germline V gene encodes CDR1 MDHEN and CDR2 SYDVKM. CDR3 length: 18 residues. Losses at the gene ends were 6 bases for V and 7 bases for J; bases not matched to a gene: 18. The CDR3 DNA follows: TGTGCCAGCAGACCTAGTGCCGGGACAGGGAAGGAATTTGAAAAACTGTTTTTT. Translation: CASRPSAGTGKEFEKLFF.

The chain employs TRBV6-4 and TRBJ1-6; weak D call: TRBD1 (6 bases). V lost 2 bases and J lost 8, with 13 bases in between. This CDR3 region has 15 residues. Looked up from germline, CDR1 is MRHNA and CDR2 is SNTAGT. This CDR3 is CASSDARGRDSPLHF. In DNA, the CDR3 is TGTGCCAGCAGTGACGCCAGGGGAAGGGATTCACCCCTCCACTTT.

This clone has just one count. This sequence joins TRBV18 and TRBJ1-1, with D tentatively TRBD1 (6 bases). Germline V gene sequence: CDR1 KGHSH, CDR2 LQKENI. Deletions cut 1 base from V and 2 bases from J, with 14 bases between. The CDR3 has 16 residues. The CDR3 region has the DNA TGTGCCAGCTCACCACGGGTACAGGGTGTTAACACTGAAGCTTTCTTT. Translated: CASSPRVQGVNTEAFF.

The J gene is TRBJ2-5, the V gene TRBV30; 7 positions agree with TRBD1. V was pared by 2 bases and J by 3 bases, with 3 bases of the junction left unmatched. CDR1 and CDR2 from the germline V gene are GTSNPN and SVGIG (reference sequence). CDR3 length: 13 amino acids. Here the CDR3 reads CAWSTGVKETQYF. CDR3 bases: TGTGCCTGGAGTACAGGGGTCAAAGAGACCCAGTACTTC.

J is TRBJ1-1 and V is TRBV19; possible D gene TRBD1, 5 bases. The CDR3 is 12 residues long. From germline, CDR1 is LNHDA and CDR2 SQIVND (reference sequence). The germline V and J ends were trimmed by 5 bases and 8 bases, with 12 bases remaining between them. CDR3 nucleotides: TGTGCCAGTAGTGCAGGGTCGCCCGAAGCTTTCTTT. Protein: CASSAGSPEAFF.

As regards this clone: One junction end does not reproduce the germline sequence, and a read error may be involved. The chain uses TRBV2 and TRBJ2-3, with 10 bases matching TRBD2. This CDR3 is built from 12 residues. Germline CDR1 SNHLY, CDR2 FYNNEI. DNA of the CDR3: TGTGCCAGCAGGCAAAGCGGGGGGGCCCTTTCTTTT. It encodes CASRQSGGALSF.

The chain has TRBV2 and TRBJ1-5, with D perhaps matching TRBD1 (6 bases). Per the germline V gene, CDR1 is SNHLY and CDR2 is FYNNEI. V gave up 5 bases and J gave up 5 bases, with 19 bases separating them. CDR3 length: 16 residues. CDR3 DNA sequence: TGTGCCAGCAGTTCCTACAGGGAGCCGGTGGATCAGCCCCAGCATTTT. This codes for CASSSYREPVDQPQHF.

The chain combines TRBV4-3 with TRBJ1-5; no clear D gene. Germline V lookup: CDR1 LGHNA, CDR2 YSLEER. Trimming cost V 1 base and J 5 bases, with 15 bases left between them. The CDR3 loop spans 16 amino acids. CDR3 in amino acids: CASSQGSSGRDQPQHF. In DNA, the CDR3 is TGCGCCAGCAGCCAAGGGTCCTCGGGGAGGGATCAGCCCCAGCATTTT.

This clone has a single count. The rearrangement joins TRBV11-2 to TRBJ1-1; no clear D. The CDR3 sequence is 16 residues long. The germline V gene encodes CDR1 SGHAT and CDR2 FQNNGV. V gave up 1 base and J gave up 0 bases, with 12 bases separating them. For the CDR3, the DNA is TGTGCCAGCAGCTTAGTACGGAGGTACATGAACACTGAAGCTTTCTTT. Amino acids: CASSLVRRYMNTEAFF. Full variable domain (missing parts from reference TRBV11-2 and TRBJ1-1): EAGVAQSPRYKIIEKRQSVAFWCNPISGHATLYWYQQILGQGPKLLIQFQNNGVVDDSQLPKDRFSAERLKGVDSTLKIQPAKLEDSAVYLCASSLVRRYMNTEAFFGQGTRLTVV.